These 26 T cell receptor beta chains share one sample of origin, sequenced in a study of technical replicates of blood from four donors. Sequencing was performed with immunoSEQ multiplex PCR; in TCRdb, only in-frame clones are kept and a portion is missing. The sample lists some 60,000 clones; more than 75% were seen once. The material sequenced was PBMCs. The receptors were gathered from a human donor in good health. Some clones in this sample may be carry-over from other donors' samples.

The J gene is TRBJ2-3, the V gene TRBV7-3, with 7 bases fitting TRBD2. The CDR3 spans 14 residues. J was trimmed by 1 base and V by 2 bases; bases with no gene match: 0. Looked up from germline, CDR1 is SGHTA and CDR2 is FQGTGA. In DNA form, the CDR3 reads TGTGCCAGCAGCTTAGCGGGGGGCACAGATACGCAGTATTTT. It codes for CASSLAGGTDTQYF.

CDR3 coding DNA: TGTGCCAGCTCCCAGAGTGCCCGCGGGGGGAGGCTGTTTTTT. Amino acid sequence: CASSQSARGGRLFF. The chain joins TRBV6-5 to TRBJ2-2; TRBD2 agrees at 8 bases. The V and J ends lost 8 bases and 13 bases, in that order; junction bases with no gene match: 15. The CDR3 totals 14 residues. Germline V gene data show CDR1 as MNHEY and CDR2 as SVGAGI.

The chain joins TRBV4-3 to TRBJ1-2; D may be TRBD1 (5 bases). Germline-derived CDR1 and CDR2 are LGHNA and YSLEER. This CDR3 is built from 13 residues. V was cut by 4 bases and J by 2 bases, with 8 bases left in between. The CDR3 bases are TGCGCCAGCAGCCGAGACAGAAACTATGGCTACACCTTC. As protein: CASSRDRNYGYTF.

The chain recombines TRBV5-8 with TRBJ1-1, with TRBD1 matching over 7 bases. The V and J ends lost 1 base and 2 bases, in that order; junction bases with no gene match: 2. CDR3 length: 14 amino acids. CDR1 and CDR2 from the germline V gene are SGHTS and YDEGEE. In DNA, the CDR3 is TGTGCCAGCAGCTTGTGGGACAGAAACACTGAAGCTTTCTTT. Amino acids: CASSLWDRNTEAFF.

The rearrangement uses TRBV5-6 and TRBJ2-7; D unresolved. V was shortened by 1 base and J by 6 bases, with 14 bases between the two germline ends. The germline CDR1 and CDR2 sequences are SGHDT and YYEEEE. CDR3 length: 14 amino acids. CDR3 in amino acids: CASSLYSDKAEQYF. The CDR3 DNA follows: TGTGCCAGCAGCTTGTACTCCGACAAGGCCGAGCAGTACTTC.

The J gene is TRBJ2-2, the V gene TRBV29-1, with a possible D match to TRBD2 (6 bases). Trimming pared 3 bases from V and 1 base from J, leaving 9 bases between. The length of the CDR3 is 14 residues. CDR1 and CDR2 (germline): SQVTM, ANQGSEA. The CDR3 DNA reads as TGCAGCGTTGACGGGGGACGGAACACCGGGGAGCTGTTTTTT. Translation gives CSVDGGRNTGELFF.

This clone was counted a few times. V gene TRBV4-3 combines with J gene TRBJ1-1; no reliable D call. V dropped 5 bases and J dropped 5 bases, with 15 bases sitting between them. This CDR3 has 14 amino acids. CDR1 is LGHNA, CDR2 YSLEER, per germline. The CDR3 coding sequence is TGCGCCAGCAGCTCCAGCGGTGCGGGAACTGAAGCTTTCTTT. Translated: CASSSSGAGTEAFF.

This clone was seen a few times. The chain is built from TRBV12-5 and TRBJ1-2; D remains unclear. V was clipped by 4 bases and J by 3 bases, with 12 bases between them. Per germline, CDR1 LGHNT and CDR2 FRNRAP. This CDR3 is 14 amino acids long. For the CDR3, the DNA is TGTGCTAGTGGTTCAGCCGGGTACGACTATGGCTACACCTTC. Translating it yields CASGSAGYDYGYTF.

CDR3 sequence reads: CSVVRDTGETQYF. The CDR3 DNA reads TGCAGCGTTGTGAGAGATACTGGAGAGACCCAGTACTTC. The chain is built from TRBV29-1 and TRBJ2-5; D not resolved. Trimming removed 4 bases from V and 4 bases from J, with 13 bases in between. The CDR3 totals 13 residues. Germline V CDR1 and CDR2: SQVTM, ANQGSEA. Full variable domain (missing parts from reference TRBV29-1 and TRBJ2-5): SAVISQKPSRDICQRGTSLTIQCQVDSQVTMMFWYRQQPGQSLTLIATANQGSEATYESGFVIDKFPISRPNLTFSTLTVSNMSPEDSSIYLCSVVRDTGETQYFGPGTRLLVL.

The chain is built from TRBV6-6 and TRBJ2-7; tentative D call: TRBD2 (6 bases). V lost 9 bases and J 4 bases, leaving 13 bases between the germline ends. The germline V gene has CDR1 MNHNY and CDR2 SVGAGI (reference sequence). CDR3 size: 12 residues. CDR3 protein: CASSSEGYEQYF. The DNA of the CDR3 is TGTGCCAGTTCTTCGGAGGGGTACGAGCAGTACTTC.

The chain combines TRBV6-1 with TRBJ1-1; the match to TRBD1 covers 9 bases. The CDR3 is 15 amino acids. From germline, CDR1 is MNHNS and CDR2 SASEGT. J gave up 4 bases and V 4 bases, and 7 bases lay outside the gene matches. CDR3 coding DNA: TGTGCCAGCAGTGGGACAGGGGTATTTGTCACTGAAGCTTTCTTT. This encodes CASSGTGVFVTEAFF.

The V and J genes are TRBV6-1 and TRBJ2-5; TRBD1 aligns across 7 bases. The CDR3 has 17 amino acids. Trimming cost V 4 bases and J 3 bases; bases outside gene matches: 14. Germline-derived CDR1 and CDR2 are MNHNS and SASEGT. Here the CDR3 reads CASSAGQFYLGEETQYF. The CDR3 nucleotides are TGTGCCAGCAGTGCGGGACAGTTTTATTTGGGGGAAGAGACCCAGTACTTC.

This chain links TRBV7-3 with TRBJ2-3; possible D gene TRBD2, 5 bases. The germline V gene has CDR1 SGHTA and CDR2 FQGTGA. The CDR3 has 14 residues. Between the trimmed V and J ends, which lost 9 bases and 6 bases, there was a span of 19 bases. The CDR3 loop is CARNRTEVGDTQYF. DNA for the CDR3: TGTGCCAGGAACCGGACTGAGGTTGGGGATACGCAGTATTTT.

This chain links TRBV27 with TRBJ1-2; TRBD1 might be the D (5 bases). The ends were cut back, 3 bases at V and 5 bases at J, with 10 bases in the middle. Per the germline V gene, CDR1 is MNHEY and CDR2 is SMNVEV (reference sequence). This CDR3 has 13 amino acids. The CDR3: CASSLRGKYGYTF. CDR3 bases: TGTGCCAGCAGTTTGCGGGGCAAGTATGGCTACACCTTC.

V is TRBV2 and J is TRBJ2-2; 9 bases are shared with TRBD2. The germline CDR1 and CDR2 sequences are SNHLY and FYNNEI. This CDR3 contains 15 residues. J was trimmed by 3 bases and V by 6 bases; bases with no gene match: 5. DNA for the CDR3: TGTGCCAGCAGGATGAGACTAGCGGACACCGGGGAGCTGTTTTTT. Protein sequence: CASRMRLADTGELFF.

The chain joins TRBV6-1 to TRBJ1-3, with 7 bases lining up with TRBD1. Looked up from germline, CDR1 is MNHNS and CDR2 is SASEGT. CDR3 size: 14 residues. Germline trimming cut 6 bases from V and 3 bases from J; bases unmatched to any gene: 5. CDR3 sequence reads: CASRPRGYGNTIYF. The CDR3 bases are TGTGCCAGCAGACCCAGGGGGTATGGAAACACCATATATTTT.

The V and J genes are TRBV6-5 and TRBJ1-5; 8 positions agree with TRBD1. V dropped 0 bases and J dropped 7; count of bases not matched to a gene: 8. The CDR3 spans 16 residues. From germline, CDR1 is MNHEY and CDR2 SVGAGI. The CDR3 is CASSYSGPGGGQPQHF. The CDR3 bases are TGTGCCAGCAGTTACTCCGGGCCAGGGGGCGGGCAGCCCCAGCATTTT.

This chain joins TRBV2 and TRBJ2-5, with D tentatively TRBD1 (5 bases). The germline V and J ends were trimmed by 6 bases and 2 bases, with 10 bases remaining between them. Germline V CDR1 and CDR2: SNHLY, FYNNEI. The CDR3 runs to 13 residues. CDR3 bases: TGTGCCAGCAGCGGCGACAGACAAGAGACCCAGTACTTC. Protein sequence: CASSGDRQETQYF.

In its sample, this clone was seen a few times. This chain connects TRBV7-9 to TRBJ1-4; D may be TRBD1 (6 bases). CDR1 and CDR2 from the germline V gene are SEHNR and FQNEAQ (reference sequence). CDR3 length equals 13 residues. Deletions cut 8 bases from V and 3 bases from J, with 10 bases between. DNA of the CDR3: TGTGCCAGCGGAACAGGGTCTAATGAAAAACTGTTTTTT. Translating gives CASGTGSNEKLFF.

The rearrangement uses TRBV11-2 and TRBJ1-2; TRBD1 is a possible D gene (5 bases). Trimming cost V 5 bases and J 7 bases, with 32 bases left between them. Germline V CDR1 and CDR2: SGHAT, FQNNGV. The CDR3 is 19 amino acids. CDR3 loop: CASSPIYPVGGTPWFGYTF. The CDR3, as DNA: TGTGCCAGCAGCCCGATATACCCCGTCGGAGGGACGCCGTGGTTTGGCTACACCTTC.

The genes are TRBV19 and TRBJ1-2, with a weak D call TRBD1 (5 bases). The germline CDR1 and CDR2 sequences are LNHDA and SQIVND (reference sequence). V was clipped by 5 bases and J by 5 bases, with 9 bases between them. CDR3 length: 12 amino acids. CDR3 loop: CASSLGRYGYTF. The CDR3 nucleotides read TGTGCCAGTAGTCTGGGGCGTTATGGCTACACCTTC.

The V call is TRBV7-6, the J call TRBJ2-5, with D perhaps TRBD2 (7 bases). The germline V gene has CDR1 SGHVS and CDR2 FNYEAQ. Trimming took off 5 bases at V and 3 bases at J, with 13 bases between the two ends. This CDR3 region has 14 residues. The CDR3: CASSRGATKETQYF. The CDR3 DNA reads TGTGCCAGCAGCCGGGGGGCAACCAAAGAGACCCAGTACTTC.

The chain recombines TRBV19 with TRBJ1-2; weak D call: TRBD1 (5 bases). CDR1 LNHDA and CDR2 SQIVND come from the germline V gene (reference sequence). Trimming cost V 1 base and J 4 bases, with 10 bases left between them. The CDR3 runs 14 residues. The CDR3 reads CASSIAGYAYGYTF. The CDR3 DNA sequence: TGTGCCAGTAGTATAGCAGGGTATGCCTATGGCTACACCTTC.

V gene TRBV30 combines with J gene TRBJ1-3, with 10 bases identical to TRBD1. The junction had 4 bases not matched to a gene; V was cut back by 2 bases and J by 3 bases. CDR3 length equals 15 residues. Germline CDR1 reads GTSNPN; CDR2 reads SVGIG (reference sequence). CDR3 in amino acids: CAWSTGTGVGNTIYF. DNA of the CDR3: TGTGCCTGGAGTACCGGGACAGGGGTTGGAAACACCATATATTTT.

The chain has TRBV9 and TRBJ2-7; 12 nucleotides line up with TRBD2. CDR3 length: 15 amino acids. The junction had 4 bases not matched to a gene; V was cut back by 3 bases and J by 3 bases. Looked up from germline, CDR1 is SGDLS and CDR2 is YYNGEE. The CDR3, as DNA: TGTGCCAGCAGCGCCAGGACTAGCGGGATCTACGAGCAGTACTTC. Protein sequence: CASSARTSGIYEQYF.

The rearrangement links TRBV5-1 to TRBJ1-6; the D gene is possibly TRBD1 (6 bases). Germline V lookup: CDR1 SGHRS, CDR2 YFSETQ. CDR3 length equals 15 residues. The V end lost 4 bases, the J end lost 0 bases, and 8 bases lay between the germline ends. The CDR3 nucleotides are TGCGCCAGCAGCCCGGACAGCTCCTATAATTCACCCCTCCACTTT. Its protein product is CASSPDSSYNSPLHF. The entire variable domain, with the rest obtained from reference TRBV5-1 and TRBJ1-6, is as follows: KAGVTQTPRYLIKTRGQQVTLSCSPISGHRSVSWYQQTPGQGLQFLFEYFSETQRNKGNFPGRFSGRQFSNSRSEMNVSTLELGDSALYLCASSPDSSYNSPLHFGNGTRLTVT.